This TCR beta chain was captured by sequencing in a study of T cells expressing NK-cell markers (dated by TCRdb to 2018 to 2021). General notes on the study: In sorted CD3+CD56+NKG2C+, CD3+CD56+NKG2C- and CD3+CD56-NKG2C+ T-cell subsets from several donors, TCR beta-chain repertoires were profiled. Seven of the eight sequenced donors were HCMV-seropositive and one was HCMV-seronegative. The eight sequenced donors were randomly selected healthy volunteers, three men and five women. Libraries were sequenced as 2 x 150 bp reads on Illumina HiSeq 2000/2500, MiSeq or NextSeq.

The research as a whole found: For more than 5 donors, the dominant CD3+CD56+NKG2C+ clonotypes were among the top 10 CD8+ clonotypes and accounted for about 1.0-7.5% of CD8+ T cells. Those dominant clonotypes were again the most abundant among CD3+CD56-NKG2C+ cells in several donors, at about 25-65%. Whether the expanded NKG2C-expressing T cell clones were specific for HCMV antigens was left unclear.

With regard to this clonotype: Its antigen is unknown.

CDR1 and CDR2, looked up from the germline V gene (reference sequence), are LNHNV and YYDKDF. From its cysteine to its phenylalanine, the CDR3 spans 15 amino acids. DNA for this receptor is not on file. The instrument was an Illumina HiSeq 2000. 5'RACE template switching, by which a universal primer site and unique molecular identifiers were added, was used to make TCR beta cDNA libraries. Priming for cDNA synthesis came from the TCR beta constant segment, and two successive PCR amplification steps followed. The original pipeline was this. Reads were demultiplexed and grouped by UMI with MIGEC, and clonotypes were assembled and quantified with MiTCR. To remove erroneous sequences, TCR cDNA sequences were retained only when supported by two or more reads. Downstream repertoire analysis used the tcR package, and clonotypes were matched across fractions by CDR3 nucleotide sequence plus V segment. VDJmatch was used to annotate antigen specificity against VDJdb, with one amino acid substitution allowed in CDR3. The reads went through TCRdb reprocessing, and each CDR3 protein sequence gets one entry with no DNA. The V and J calls shown here were made by TCRdb, not taken from the authors' results. The record for this sample contains about 550,000 distinct CDR3 sequences. Approximately 4% of the sample rests with the top ten.

A commercial ELISA kit detecting HCMV-specific IgG in serum was used to determine HCMV serostatus. Ficoll density gradient centrifugation was used to isolate peripheral blood mononuclear cells from blood. This TCR was sampled from a man younger than 35 in good health. Donor details come from another sample of the same person, matched by shared clones. Recombination linked TRBV15 to TRBJ2-3. Material for sequencing was blood T cells: a sorted CD56 or NKG2C T cell subset, CD4+ or CD8+ T cells, or bulk PBMC T cells (not recorded which). CDR3 region: CATSRDLGSTDTQYF.